These T cell receptor beta chains were read from a single sample in a study of T cell repertoires in cytomegalovirus infection. TCRdb re-derived calls from the reads in MiXCR, one entry per CDR3 protein. Among 230,000 or so distinct CDR3 sequences, roughly two fifths were seen once, and the ten largest hold approximately 60%. No antigen is known for these receptors. The source was CD8+ T cells from cultured PBMCs, collected from culture after CMV antigen stimulation. The receptors shown here come from a human donor in good health (CMV status not recorded). Some clones in this sample may be carry-over from other donors' samples. CDR3s include the opening cysteine and the closing phenylalanine or tryptophan. A D gene is named only where the DNA matches it firmly. Not all rows give a size; the values are once, few, many and, for expanded clones, a class.

>few|-|TRBJ1-1|TRBV12-3/TRBV12-4
CASSGTYDLEAFF
TGTGCCAGCAGCGGGACATATGACCTTGAAGCTTTCTTT
>-|TRBD2|TRBJ2-3|TRBV2
CASIGLGTDTQYF
TGTGCCAGCATTGGACTAGGAACAGATACGCAGTATTTT
>few|TRBD1|TRBJ2-7|TRBV12-3/TRBV12-4
CASSFGTGDPYEQYF
TGTGCCAGCAGTTTCGGGACAGGGGATCCCTACGAGCAGTACTTC
>few|-|TRBJ2-3|TRBV28
CASSFFRGPPRMTTDTQYF
TGTGCCAGCAGTTTCTTCCGGGGGCCGCCCCGCATGACCACAGATACGCAGTATTTT
>many|-|TRBJ2-7|TRBV7-8
CASSLDRGRELGVYEQYF
TGTGCCAGCAGCTTAGATAGGGGACGGGAGTTAGGTGTTTACGAGCAGTACTTC
>-|-|TRBJ1-1|TRBV7-2
CASSLSGGYRTPYTEAFF
TGTGCCAGCAGTCTTTCGGGGGGGTACAGGACCCCGTACACTGAAGCTTTCTTT
>-|TRBD2|TRBJ2-7|TRBV6-1
CASSVQKGGFNAYEQYF
TGTGCCAGCAGTGTCCAAAAGGGAGGGTTCAACGCCTACGAGCAGTACTTC
>-|TRBD1|TRBJ2-7|TRBV27
CASTGGTGTYEQYF
TGTGCCTCTACTGGGGGGACAGGGACCTACGAGCAGTACTTC
>-|TRBD1|TRBJ1-1|TRBV11-2
CASSLVSQWDRGLWVNTEAFF
TGTGCCAGCAGCTTAGTCTCCCAATGGGACAGGGGGCTATGGGTGAACACTGAAGCTTTCTTT
>-|-|TRBJ2-5|TRBV7-9
CASIEGPAETQYF
TGTGCCAGTATAGAGGGGCCGGCAGAGACCCAGTACTTC
>-|-|TRBJ2-1|TRBV20-1
CSVRADGNEQFF
TGCAGTGTAAGAGCGGACGGGAATGAGCAGTTCTTC
>once|-|TRBJ2-1|TRBV5-1
CASSLLLIPGAYNEQFF
TGCGCCAGCAGCTTGCTTCTGATCCCCGGGGCGTACAATGAGCAGTTCTTC
>few|-|TRBJ2-6|TRBV11-2
CASSLNRAFSGANVLTF
TGTGCCAGCAGCTTAAATCGGGCTTTCTCTGGGGCCAACGTCCTGACTTTC
>few|-|TRBJ2-7|TRBV7-8
CASSLVLEGEYEQYF
TGTGCCAGCAGCTTAGTACTGGAGGGAGAGTACGAGCAGTACTTC
>-|TRBD2|TRBJ2-1|TRBV11-2
CASSLDAGGPSHGEQFF
TGTGCCAGCAGCTTAGACGCGGGAGGGCCGAGTCATGGTGAGCAGTTCTTC
>-|-|TRBJ1-1|TRBV7-2
CASSLGDGAPVVTEAFF
TGTGCCAGCAGCTTAGGGGACGGGGCCCCGGTTGTCACTGAAGCTTTCTTT
>-|TRBD1|TRBJ2-5|TRBV28
CASNRGPLSGRETQYF
TGTGCCAGCAACAGGGGCCCGTTATCAGGACGGGAGACCCAGTACTTC
>-|-|TRBJ2-3|TRBV10-1
CASSGDTDTQYF
TGCGCCAGCAGTGGGGACACAGATACGCAGTATTTT
>-|TRBD2|TRBJ2-7|TRBV28
CASSSTYRGRGGYEQYF
TGTGCCAGCAGTTCAACATACCGGGGACGCGGGGGTTACGAGCAGTACTTC
>few|TRBD1|TRBJ1-3|TRBV2
CASSEQGARNTIYF
TGTGCCAGCAGTGAACAGGGGGCTAGAAACACCATATATTTT
>-|-|TRBJ1-3|TRBV11-2
CASSLERILSSGNTIYF
TGTGCCAGCAGCTTAGAACGGATACTTTCCTCTGGAAACACCATATATTTT